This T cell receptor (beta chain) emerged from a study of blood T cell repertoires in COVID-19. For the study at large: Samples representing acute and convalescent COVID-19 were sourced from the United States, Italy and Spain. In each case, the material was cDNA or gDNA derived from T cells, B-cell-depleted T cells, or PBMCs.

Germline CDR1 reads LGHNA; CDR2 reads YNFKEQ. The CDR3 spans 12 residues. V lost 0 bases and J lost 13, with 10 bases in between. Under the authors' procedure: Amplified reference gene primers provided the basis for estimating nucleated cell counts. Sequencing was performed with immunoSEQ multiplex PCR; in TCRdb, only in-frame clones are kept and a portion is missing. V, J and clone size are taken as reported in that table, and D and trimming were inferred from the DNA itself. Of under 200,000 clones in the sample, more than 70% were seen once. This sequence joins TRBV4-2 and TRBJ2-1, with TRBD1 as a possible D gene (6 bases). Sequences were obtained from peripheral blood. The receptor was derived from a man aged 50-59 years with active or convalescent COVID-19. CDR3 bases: TGTGCCAGCAGCCAAGATCAAGGGGGTCAGTTCTTC. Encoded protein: CASSQDQGGQFF.